The subject of this entry is one T cell receptor (beta chain). The record originates from a study of blood T cell repertoires in COVID-19. Overall study: Researchers got acute and convalescent COVID-19 samples from the United States, Italy and Spain.

Per the original data handling: Reference gene primer amplification yielded estimated nucleated cell counts. Here immunoSEQ multiplex PCR was the method, and the copy in TCRdb shows in-frame clones only, minus some. V and J calls plus clone size are reproduced from that table; the DNA served to infer D and trimming. The sample includes roughly 250,000 clones, about 90% of them seen just once. The germline V gene encodes CDR1 LGHNA and CDR2 YNFKEQ. This CDR3 comprises 17 residues. J gave up 4 bases and V 0 bases, and 8 bases lay outside the gene matches. The clonotype originates from a man in his fifties or sixties who had recovered from COVID-19. The genes are TRBV4-2 and TRBJ2-1, with 8 positions matching TRBD1. The specimen sequenced was peripheral blood. The DNA of the CDR3 is TGTGCCAGCAGCCAAGATGGAGGCGGGACAGGTTACAATGAGCAGTTCTTC. It translates to CASSQDGGGTGYNEQFF.